Listed below are T cell receptor beta chains from one sample, sequenced in a study of T cell clones after liver transplantation. The assay was immunoSEQ multiplex PCR, and TCRdb's table has in-frame clones only and misses some. The sample shows about 85,000 clones, about 82% of them seen only once. The source was CD4+ T cells from blood, collected 45 to 47 months after liver transplant. The receptors were sampled from a human patient who received a liver transplant. The graft donor may be the source of some T cells. Both conserved end residues are part of each CDR3. A D gene is named only where the DNA matches it firmly. Where a row states a size, it is once, few, many or the class of an expanded clone; other rows omit it.

d_call,j_call,v_call,clone_size,cdr3_aa,cdr3_nt
NA,TRBJ2-7,TRBV29-1,NA,CSVVVAGKSYEQYF,TGCAGCGTTGTCGTGGCAGGGAAGTCCTACGAGCAGTACTTC
NA,TRBJ2-2,TRBV7-3,NA,CASSLMANTGELFF,TGTGCCAGCAGCTTAATGGCCAACACCGGGGAGCTGTTTTTT
TRBD2,TRBJ2-7,TRBV28,NA,CASSLYWTSGNSFYEQYF,TGTGCCAGCAGTTTGTATTGGACTAGCGGGAACAGCTTTTACGAGCAGTACTTC
NA,TRBJ1-5,TRBV7-9,once,CASSLTWGDSNQPQHF,TGTGCCAGCAGCCTAACTTGGGGGGATAGCAATCAGCCCCAGCATTTT
NA,TRBJ2-2,TRBV11-3,NA,CASSPQRGEFENTGELFF,TGTGCCAGCAGCCCACAGAGGGGGGAGTTTGAGAACACCGGGGAGCTGTTTTTT
NA,TRBJ1-5,TRBV28,NA,CASSITVGGGQPQHF,TGTGCCAGCAGTATTACAGTAGGGGGGGGTCAGCCCCAGCATTTT
NA,TRBJ1-5,TRBV6-1,few,CASSRQYNQPQHF,TGTGCCAGCAGTCGACAGTACAATCAGCCCCAGCATTTT
NA,TRBJ1-1,TRBV2,NA,CASNGAGVTEAFF,TGTGCCAGCAACGGGGCTGGGGTTACTGAAGCTTTCTTT
NA,TRBJ1-1,TRBV2,NA,CASTGGAGTEAFF,TGTGCCAGCACCGGCGGGGCCGGCACTGAAGCTTTCTTT
NA,TRBJ2-3,TRBV4-1,NA,CASSPDAGWPDTQYF,TGCGCCAGCAGCCCCGACGCAGGGTGGCCAGATACGCAGTATTTT
TRBD2,TRBJ2-7,TRBV19,NA,CASSIHGAGSSYEQYF,TGTGCCAGTAGTATCCACGGAGCGGGGAGCTCCTACGAGCAGTACTTC
NA,TRBJ2-7,TRBV29-1,NA,CSAQDNPTYEQYF,TGCAGCGCCCAGGACAATCCGACCTACGAGCAGTACTTC
TRBD1,TRBJ2-3,TRBV6-6,NA,CASSYSRQGATDTQYF,TGTGCCAGCAGTTACTCGCGGCAGGGGGCCACAGATACGCAGTATTTT
NA,TRBJ1-1,TRBV21-1,NA,CASCTGLNTEAFF,TGTGCCAGCTGTACTGGGCTGAACACTGAAGCTTTCTTT
TRBD1,TRBJ1-4,TRBV29-1,NA,CSASQTGFEEKLFF,TGCAGCGCTTCACAGACAGGGTTCGAAGAAAAACTGTTTTTT
NA,TRBJ1-1,TRBV6-1,NA,CASSEAGWDTEAFF,TGTGCCAGCAGTGAAGCGGGCTGGGACACTGAAGCTTTCTTT
NA,TRBJ1-5,TRBV28,NA,CASSPHPGRDSNQPQHF,TGTGCCAGCAGTCCCCACCCGGGACGGGATAGCAATCAGCCCCAGCATTTT
NA,TRBJ2-7,TRBV5-4,once,CASSLGAYEQYF,TGTGCCAGCAGCTTGGGGGCTTACGAGCAGTACTTC
NA,TRBJ2-7,TRBV28,many,CASSLFRRGGSSYEQYF,TGTGCCAGCAGTTTATTTCGGAGGGGAGGAAGCTCCTACGAGCAGTACTTC
NA,TRBJ1-1,TRBV5-1,NA,CASTLGGGGETEAFF,TGCGCCAGCACCCTAGGAGGGGGAGGGGAGACTGAAGCTTTCTTT
TRBD2,TRBJ2-7,TRBV11-2,NA,CASSSLAGGPWEQYF,TGTGCCAGCAGCTCCTTAGCGGGAGGGCCGTGGGAGCAGTACTTC
NA,TRBJ1-5,TRBV30,NA,CAWSRQLNQPQHF,TGTGCCTGGAGTCGACAGCTAAATCAGCCCCAGCATTTT
NA,TRBJ1-1,TRBV6-1,NA,CASSEYTGRVEAFF,TGTGCCAGCAGTGAATACACCGGCAGGGTGGAAGCTTTCTTT
NA,TRBJ2-1,TRBV29-1,NA,CSVEFSLGPSEGFF,TGCAGCGTTGAATTCAGCTTGGGGCCCTCAGAGGGGTTCTTC
NA,TRBJ1-2,TRBV4-1,few,CASSHRAFYGYTF,TGCGCCAGCAGCCATCGCGCTTTCTATGGCTACACCTTC
TRBD2,TRBJ2-1,TRBV19,NA,CASSSTSGTEGGYNEQFF,TGTGCCAGTAGTTCGACTAGCGGGACCGAGGGGGGCTACAATGAGCAGTTCTTC
TRBD1,TRBJ1-2,TRBV18,NA,CASSLGQGDPRGYTF,TGTGCCAGCTCATTGGGACAGGGGGATCCTAGAGGCTACACCTTC
NA,TRBJ1-2,TRBV6-1,NA,CASMGWGGYTF,TGTGCCAGCATGGGTTGGGGGGGCTACACCTTC
TRBD2,TRBJ2-7,TRBV28,NA,CASSRSGRPHEQYF,TGTGCCAGCAGTCGTAGCGGGAGGCCCCACGAGCAGTACTTC
TRBD2,TRBJ2-7,TRBV11-2,NA,CASSATGLAVLRYF,TGTGCCAGCAGCGCCACGGGACTAGCGGTCCTGAGGTACTTC
NA,TRBJ2-3,TRBV11-3,once,CASSLGSGYTDTQYF,TGTGCCAGCAGCTTAGGATCGGGATACACAGATACGCAGTATTTT
TRBD1,TRBJ2-7,TRBV7-6,NA,CASSLAPGQGTGEQYF,TGTGCCAGCAGCTTAGCCCCGGGACAGGGGACAGGAGAGCAGTACTTC
NA,TRBJ1-1,TRBV5-1,few,CASKEGQDTEAFF,TGCGCCAGCAAGGAGGGGCAAGACACTGAAGCTTTCTTT